A selection of T cell receptor beta chains follows, all from one sample in a study of T-cell memory formation after mild COVID-19. A single record per CDR3 protein comes from TCRdb applying MiXCR to the 5' RACE reads. The repertoire holds fewer than 350,000 distinct CDR3 sequences, with around 8% as singletons. Sequenced sample: PBMCs or a T cell subset sorted from them (not recorded which). All receptors come from a man younger than 35 who had mild COVID-19 (a few samples of this study predate the infection). Cell type and time point are not known. CDR3s include the opening cysteine and the closing phenylalanine or tryptophan. D genes are given only for firm matches. Some rows have no size entry. The others give once, few or many, or a class for an expanded clone.

V	size	D	J	length	CDR3	DNA
TRBV20-1	NA	NA	TRBJ2-2	13	CSASPQDTGELFF	TGCAGTGCTAGCCCGCAAGACACCGGGGAGCTGTTTTTT
TRBV4-1	NA	NA	TRBJ1-3	15	CASSPTPSSGNTIYF	TGCGCCAGCAGCCCCACCCCGAGCTCTGGAAACACCATATATTTT
TRBV7-2	few	NA	TRBJ1-4	15	CASSLGGSPDEKLFF	TGTGCCAGCAGCTTAGGAGGATCTCCCGATGAAAAACTGTTTTTT
TRBV29-1	few	NA	TRBJ1-4	19	CSVGSRTKLLGATNEKLFF	TGCAGCGTTGGATCGCGGACTAAGCTCCTGGGTGCAACTAATGAAAAACTGTTTTTT
TRBV9	NA	NA	TRBJ2-7	13	CASSPQAVYEQYF	TGTGCCAGCAGCCCCCAGGCAGTGTACGAGCAGTACTTC
TRBV12-3/TRBV12-4	few	TRBD1	TRBJ2-7	14	CASRPGTGSYEQYF	TGTGCCAGCAGGCCGGGGACAGGTTCCTACGAGCAGTACTTC
TRBV7-9	few	NA	TRBJ1-1	13	CASSLGLLPEAFF	TGTGCCAGCAGCTTGGGCTTACTACCTGAAGCTTTCTTT
TRBV6-1	many	NA	TRBJ2-5	15	CASSVLRGLGETQYF	TGTGCCAGCAGTGTCCTCCGGGGGCTGGGGGAGACCCAGTACTTC
TRBV4-1	many	TRBD1	TRBJ2-1	15	CASSQGQGGYNEQFF	TGCGCCAGCAGCCAGGGACAGGGTGGGTACAATGAGCAGTTCTTC
TRBV7-2	NA	NA	TRBJ2-3	14	CASSRGGTTDTQYF	TGTGCCAGCAGCCGTGGCGGGACTACAGATACGCAGTATTTT